This TCR beta chain emerged from a study of cytomegalovirus exposure and HLA in healthy donors. Overall study results and limits: A classifier reportedly called cytomegalovirus status with high sensitivity and specificity. Across donors, presence/absence analyses took sequencing depth to be roughly uniform. In a later analysis, V- and J-gene trimming of beta chains associated with a DCLRE1C missense variant, replicated independently.

A note on this clone: What it recognizes is unknown.

PCR involved 60 Vbeta and 13 Jbeta primers. Generated by immunoSEQ multiplex PCR, the TCRdb table keeps only in-frame clones and is missing some. The top ten clones hold about 1.9% of a sample with about 97,000 clones, approximately 72% of them seen once. The CDR3 is 17 residues long. V shed 5 bases and J shed 0 bases, with 14 bases lying between them. Germline CDR1 SGHTA, CDR2 FQGNSA. The sequenced sample consisted of PBMCs. The chain is built from TRBV7-2 and TRBJ2-6; a possible D gene is TRBD2 (6 bases). The TCR sequence derives from a woman aged 40 to 50 in good health and CMV-seronegative. DNA for the CDR3: TGTGCCAGCAGCCTATTTATCGGGGGCTCTGGGGCCAACGTCCTGACTTTC. It encodes CASSLFIGGSGANVLTF.